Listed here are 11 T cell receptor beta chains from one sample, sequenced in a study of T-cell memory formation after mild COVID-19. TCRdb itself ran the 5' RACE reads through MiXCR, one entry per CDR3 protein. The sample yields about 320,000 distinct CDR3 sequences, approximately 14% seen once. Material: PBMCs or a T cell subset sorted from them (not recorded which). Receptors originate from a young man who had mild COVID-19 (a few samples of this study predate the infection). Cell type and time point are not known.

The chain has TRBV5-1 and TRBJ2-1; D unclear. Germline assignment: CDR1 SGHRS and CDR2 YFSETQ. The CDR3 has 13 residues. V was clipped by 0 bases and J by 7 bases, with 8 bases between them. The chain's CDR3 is CASSLASTNEQFF. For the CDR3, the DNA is TGCGCCAGCAGCTTGGCTTCGACTAATGAGCAGTTCTTC. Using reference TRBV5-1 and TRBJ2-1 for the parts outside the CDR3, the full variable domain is KAGVTQTPRYLIKTRGQQVTLSCSPISGHRSVSWYQQTPGQGLQFLFEYFSETQRNKGNFPGRFSGRQFSNSRSEMNVSTLELGDSALYLCASSLASTNEQFFGPGTRLTVL.

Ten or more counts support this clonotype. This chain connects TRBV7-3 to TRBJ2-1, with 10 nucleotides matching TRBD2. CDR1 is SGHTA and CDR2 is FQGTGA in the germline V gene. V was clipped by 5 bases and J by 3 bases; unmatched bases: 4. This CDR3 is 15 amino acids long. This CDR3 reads CASSLSGGVYNEQFF. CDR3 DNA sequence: TGTGCCAGCAGCCTGAGCGGGGGGGTCTACAATGAGCAGTTCTTC.

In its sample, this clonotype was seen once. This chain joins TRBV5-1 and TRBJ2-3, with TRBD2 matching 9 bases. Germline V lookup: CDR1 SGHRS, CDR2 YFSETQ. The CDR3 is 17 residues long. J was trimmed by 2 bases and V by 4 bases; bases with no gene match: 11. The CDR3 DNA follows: TGCGCCAGCAGCCTGCCCGGTTCTAGCGGGGCCACAGATACGCAGTATTTT. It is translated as CASSLPGSSGATDTQYF.

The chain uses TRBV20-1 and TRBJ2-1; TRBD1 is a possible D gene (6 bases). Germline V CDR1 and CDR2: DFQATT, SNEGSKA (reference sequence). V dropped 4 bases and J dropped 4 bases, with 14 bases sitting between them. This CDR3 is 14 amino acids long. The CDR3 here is CSATNPGAYNEQFF. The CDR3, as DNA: TGCAGTGCTACTAACCCAGGGGCGTACAATGAGCAGTTCTTC.

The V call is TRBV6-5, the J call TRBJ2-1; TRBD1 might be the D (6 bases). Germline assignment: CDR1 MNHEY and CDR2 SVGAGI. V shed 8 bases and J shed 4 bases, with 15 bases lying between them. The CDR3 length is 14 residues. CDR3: CASSRGRGYNEQFF. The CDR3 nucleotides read TGTGCCAGCTCCAGGGGACGCGGGTACAATGAGCAGTTCTTC.

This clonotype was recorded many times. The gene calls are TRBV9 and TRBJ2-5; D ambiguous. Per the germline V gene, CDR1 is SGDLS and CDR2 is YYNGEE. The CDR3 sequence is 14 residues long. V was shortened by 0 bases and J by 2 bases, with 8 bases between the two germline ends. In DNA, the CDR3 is TGTGCCAGCAGCGTAGGACGGAGACAAGAGACCCAGTACTTC. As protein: CASSVGRRQETQYF.

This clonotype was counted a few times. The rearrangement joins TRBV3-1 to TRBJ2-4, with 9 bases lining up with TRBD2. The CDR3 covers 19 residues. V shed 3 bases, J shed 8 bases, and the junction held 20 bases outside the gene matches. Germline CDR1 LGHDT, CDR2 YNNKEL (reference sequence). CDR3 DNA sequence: TGTGCCAGCAGCCAGGGCGGATGGATAGCGGGGGTCTTTGGGGACATTCAGTACTTC. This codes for CASSQGGWIAGVFGDIQYF.

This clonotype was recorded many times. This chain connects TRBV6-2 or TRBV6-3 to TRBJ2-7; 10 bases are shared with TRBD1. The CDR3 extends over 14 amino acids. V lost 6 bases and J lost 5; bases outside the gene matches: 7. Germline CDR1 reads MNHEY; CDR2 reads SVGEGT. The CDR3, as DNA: TGTGCCAGCAGCCGACGGACAGGGGGAAACGAGCAGTACGTC. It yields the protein CASSRRTGGNEQYV.

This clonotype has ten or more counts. The CDR3 spells CASRTGASTDTQYF. CDR3 in DNA: TGCGCCAGCAGGACAGGGGCGAGCACAGATACGCAGTATTTT. This chain joins TRBV5-1 and TRBJ2-3, with 8 nucleotides matching TRBD1. Per germline, CDR1 SGHRS and CDR2 YFSETQ. J gave up 0 bases and V 5 bases, and 2 bases lay outside the gene matches. The CDR3 is 14 amino acids.

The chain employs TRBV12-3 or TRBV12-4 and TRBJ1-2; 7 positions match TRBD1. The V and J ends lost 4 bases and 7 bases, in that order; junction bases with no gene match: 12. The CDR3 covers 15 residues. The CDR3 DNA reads TGTGCCAGCAGTTCCATATCACAGGGGAACGGTGGCTACACCTTC. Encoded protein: CASSSISQGNGGYTF.

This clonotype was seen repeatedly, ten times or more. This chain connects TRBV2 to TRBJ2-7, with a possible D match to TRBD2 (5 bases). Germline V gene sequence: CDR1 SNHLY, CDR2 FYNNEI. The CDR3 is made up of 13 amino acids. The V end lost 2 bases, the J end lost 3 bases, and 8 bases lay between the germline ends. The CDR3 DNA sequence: TGTGCCAGCAGTGAATACGGAGGCTACGAGCAGTACTTC. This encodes CASSEYGGYEQYF.